This record looks at one T cell receptor (beta chain) sequence and its context. This CDR3 comprises 12 residues. V was clipped by 5 bases and J by 6 bases, with 11 bases between them. In germline, CDR1 is SGHAT, CDR2 FQNNGV. This sample is drawn from a study of immune evolution from preneoplasia to lung adenocarcinoma. The repertoire was sequenced with immunoSEQ multiplex PCR; TCRdb's copy has only in-frame clones and lacks some. The sample lists under 7,500 clones; roughly 84% were seen once. Two lung cancer pathologists independently confirmed each histologic diagnosis. The receptor comes from a person aged 50-69 years with lung adenocarcinoma. The source material was FFPE minimally invasive lung adenocarcinoma tissue. The rearrangement links TRBV11-2 to TRBJ2-7, with D uncertain. Here the CDR3 reads CASSLASPEQYF. The CDR3 DNA reads TGTGCCAGCAGCCTTGCGTCGCCCGAGCAGTACTTC.